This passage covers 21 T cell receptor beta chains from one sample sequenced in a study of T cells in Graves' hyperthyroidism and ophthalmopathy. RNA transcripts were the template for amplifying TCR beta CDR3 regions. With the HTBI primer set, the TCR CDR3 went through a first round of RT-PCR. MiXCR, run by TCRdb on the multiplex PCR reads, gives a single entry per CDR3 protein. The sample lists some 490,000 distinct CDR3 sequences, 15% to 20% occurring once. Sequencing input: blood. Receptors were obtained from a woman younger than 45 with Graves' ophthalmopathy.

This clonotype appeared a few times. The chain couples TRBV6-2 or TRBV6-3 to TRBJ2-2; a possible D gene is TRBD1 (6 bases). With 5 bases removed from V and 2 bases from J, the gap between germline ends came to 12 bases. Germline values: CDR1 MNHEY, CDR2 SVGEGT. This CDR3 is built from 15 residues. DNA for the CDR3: TGTGCCAGCAGTCCCTGGACAGAAAACACCGGGGAGCTGTTTTTT. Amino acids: CASSPWTENTGELFF.

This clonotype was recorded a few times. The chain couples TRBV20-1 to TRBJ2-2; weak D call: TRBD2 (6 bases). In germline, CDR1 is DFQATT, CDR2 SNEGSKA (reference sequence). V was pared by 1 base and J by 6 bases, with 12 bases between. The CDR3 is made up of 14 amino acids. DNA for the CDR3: TGCAGTGCTAGAGCGGGGAGGATAGCCGGGGAGCTGTTTTTT. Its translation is CSARAGRIAGELFF.

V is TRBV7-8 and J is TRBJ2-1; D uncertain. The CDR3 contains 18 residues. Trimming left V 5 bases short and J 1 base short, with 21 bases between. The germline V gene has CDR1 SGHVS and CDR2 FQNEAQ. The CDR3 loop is CASSPRHGERLSYNEQFF. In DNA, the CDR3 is TGTGCCAGCAGCCCAAGACATGGCGAGCGCCTATCCTACAATGAGCAGTTCTTC. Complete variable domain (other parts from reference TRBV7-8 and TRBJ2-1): GAGVSQSPRYKVAKRGQDVALRCDPISGHVSLFWYQQALGQGPEFLTYFQNEAQLDKSGLPSDRFFAERPEGSVSTLKIQRTQQEDSAVYLCASSPRHGERLSYNEQFFGPGTRLTVL.

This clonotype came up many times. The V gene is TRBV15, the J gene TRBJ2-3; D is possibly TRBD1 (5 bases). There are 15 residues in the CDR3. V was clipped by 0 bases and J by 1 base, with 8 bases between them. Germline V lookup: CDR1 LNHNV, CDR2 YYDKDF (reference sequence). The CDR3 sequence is CATSRELQGTDTQYF. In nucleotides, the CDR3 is TGTGCCACCAGCAGAGAATTACAGGGCACAGATACGCAGTATTTT.

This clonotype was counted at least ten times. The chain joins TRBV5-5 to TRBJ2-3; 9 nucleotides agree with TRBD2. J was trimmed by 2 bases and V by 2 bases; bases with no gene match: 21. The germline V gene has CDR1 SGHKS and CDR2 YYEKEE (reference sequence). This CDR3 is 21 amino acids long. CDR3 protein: CASSFDWDQPGLADDTDTQYF. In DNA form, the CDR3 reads TGTGCCAGCAGCTTTGACTGGGACCAACCGGGACTAGCAGACGACACAGATACGCAGTATTTT.

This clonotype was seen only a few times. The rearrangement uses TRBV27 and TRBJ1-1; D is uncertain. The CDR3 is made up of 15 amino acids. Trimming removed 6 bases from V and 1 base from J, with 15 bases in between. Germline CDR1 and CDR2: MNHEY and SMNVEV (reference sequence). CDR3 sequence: CASRDGRPGNTEAFF. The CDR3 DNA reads TGTGCCAGCAGGGACGGGAGACCAGGGAACACTGAAGCTTTCTTT.

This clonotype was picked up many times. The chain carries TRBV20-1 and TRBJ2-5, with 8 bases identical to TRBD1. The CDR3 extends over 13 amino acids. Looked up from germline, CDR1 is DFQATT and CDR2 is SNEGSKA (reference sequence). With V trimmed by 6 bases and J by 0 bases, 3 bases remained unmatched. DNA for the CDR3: TGCAGTGCGTTGGGACAGGACCAAGAGACCCAGTACTTC. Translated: CSALGQDQETQYF.

The CDR3 sequence is CASSLAESHEKLFF. The CDR3 DNA reads TGTGCCAGCTCACTAGCCGAATCTCATGAAAAACTGTTTTTT. The rearrangement links TRBV18 to TRBJ1-4; unclear D gene. The length of the CDR3 is 14 residues. V lost 4 bases and J 6 bases, leaving 12 bases between the germline ends. Germline values: CDR1 KGHSH, CDR2 LQKENI.

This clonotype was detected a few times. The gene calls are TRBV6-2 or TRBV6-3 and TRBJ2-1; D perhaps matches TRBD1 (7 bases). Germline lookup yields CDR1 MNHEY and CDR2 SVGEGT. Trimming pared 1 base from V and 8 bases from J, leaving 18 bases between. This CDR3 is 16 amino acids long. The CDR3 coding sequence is TGTGCCAGCAGTTACTTGACGACAGGGTCGGGGGATGAGCAGTTCTTC. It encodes CASSYLTTGSGDEQFF.

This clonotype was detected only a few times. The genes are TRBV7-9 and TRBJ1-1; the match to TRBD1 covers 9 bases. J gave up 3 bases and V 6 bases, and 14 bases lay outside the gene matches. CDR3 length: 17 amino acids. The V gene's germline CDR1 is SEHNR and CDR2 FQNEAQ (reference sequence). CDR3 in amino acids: CASSKDRGSARDTEAFF. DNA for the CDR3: TGTGCCAGCAGTAAGGACAGGGGCTCGGCAAGGGACACTGAAGCTTTCTTT.

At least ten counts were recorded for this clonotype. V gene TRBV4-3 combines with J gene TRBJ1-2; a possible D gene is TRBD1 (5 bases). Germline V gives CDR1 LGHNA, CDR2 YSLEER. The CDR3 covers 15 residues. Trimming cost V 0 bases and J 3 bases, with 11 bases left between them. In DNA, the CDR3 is TGCGCCAGCAGCCAAGATAGGCAGGGAGACTATGGCTACACCTTC. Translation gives CASSQDRQGDYGYTF.

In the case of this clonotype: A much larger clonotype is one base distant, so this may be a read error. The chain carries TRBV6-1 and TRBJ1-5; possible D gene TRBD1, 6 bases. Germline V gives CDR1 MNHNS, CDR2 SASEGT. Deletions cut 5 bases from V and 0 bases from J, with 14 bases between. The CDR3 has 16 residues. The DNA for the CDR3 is TGTGCCAGCAGTCTCCGACAGGACCATAGCAATCAGCCCCAGCATTTT. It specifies CASSLRQDHSNQPQHF.

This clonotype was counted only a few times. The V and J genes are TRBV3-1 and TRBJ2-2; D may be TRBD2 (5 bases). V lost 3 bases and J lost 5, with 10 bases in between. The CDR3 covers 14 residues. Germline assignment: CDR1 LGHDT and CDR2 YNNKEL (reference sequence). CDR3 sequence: CASSQAPGTGELFF. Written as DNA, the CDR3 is TGTGCCAGCAGCCAGGCCCCGGGGACCGGGGAGCTGTTTTTT.

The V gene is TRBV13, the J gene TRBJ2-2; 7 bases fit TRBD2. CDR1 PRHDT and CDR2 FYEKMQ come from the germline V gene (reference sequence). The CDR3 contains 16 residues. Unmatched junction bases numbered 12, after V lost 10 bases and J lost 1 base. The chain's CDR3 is CATLRREIGNTGELFF. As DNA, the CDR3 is TGTGCCACCCTGAGGCGGGAGATCGGGAACACCGGGGAGCTGTTTTTT.

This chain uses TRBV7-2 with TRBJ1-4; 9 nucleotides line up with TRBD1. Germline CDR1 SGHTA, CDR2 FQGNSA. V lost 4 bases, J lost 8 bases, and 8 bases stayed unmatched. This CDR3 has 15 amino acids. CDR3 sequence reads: CASSSSGQGGEKLFF. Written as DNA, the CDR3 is TGTGCCAGCAGCTCGTCGGGACAGGGTGGGGAAAAACTGTTTTTT.

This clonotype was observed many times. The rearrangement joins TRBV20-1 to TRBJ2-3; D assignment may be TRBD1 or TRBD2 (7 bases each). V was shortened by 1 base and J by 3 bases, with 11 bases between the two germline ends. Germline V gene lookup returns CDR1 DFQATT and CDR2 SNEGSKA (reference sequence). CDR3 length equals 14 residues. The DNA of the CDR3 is TGCAGTGCTAGAGGACAGGGAGGGACAGATACGCAGTATTTT. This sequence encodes CSARGQGGTDTQYF.

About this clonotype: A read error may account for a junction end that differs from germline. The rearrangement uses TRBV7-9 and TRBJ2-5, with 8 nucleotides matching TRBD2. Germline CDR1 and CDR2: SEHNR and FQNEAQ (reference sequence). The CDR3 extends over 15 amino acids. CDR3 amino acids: CASGLGTRSQETQYF. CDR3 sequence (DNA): TGTGCCAGCGGCTTAGGGACTAGAAGCCAAGAGACCCAGTACTTC.

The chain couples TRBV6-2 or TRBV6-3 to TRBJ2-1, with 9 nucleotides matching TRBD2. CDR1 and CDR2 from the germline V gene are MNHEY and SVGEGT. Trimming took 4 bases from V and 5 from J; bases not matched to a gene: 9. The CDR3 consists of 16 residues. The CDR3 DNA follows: TGTGCCAGCAGTTCCCCCTGGCGGGAGGGGAACAATGAGCAGTTCTTC. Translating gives CASSSPWREGNNEQFF.

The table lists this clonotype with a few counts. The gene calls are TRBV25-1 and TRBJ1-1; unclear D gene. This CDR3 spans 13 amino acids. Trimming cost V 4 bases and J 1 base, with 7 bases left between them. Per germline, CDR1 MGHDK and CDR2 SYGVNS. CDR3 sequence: CASSASANTEAFF. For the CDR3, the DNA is TGTGCCAGCAGTGCGTCCGCGAACACTGAAGCTTTCTTT.

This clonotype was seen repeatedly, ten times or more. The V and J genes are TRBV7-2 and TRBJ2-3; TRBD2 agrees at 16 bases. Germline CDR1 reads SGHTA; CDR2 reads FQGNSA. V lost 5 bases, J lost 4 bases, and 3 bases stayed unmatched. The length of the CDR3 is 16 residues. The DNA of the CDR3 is TGTGCCAGCAGCACGGGACTAGCGGGAGGGGCAGATACGCAGTATTTT. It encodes CASSTGLAGGADTQYF. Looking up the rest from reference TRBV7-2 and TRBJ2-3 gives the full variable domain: GAGVSQSPSNKVTEKGKDVELRCDPISGHTALYWYRQSLGQGLEFLIYFQGNSAPDKSGLPSDRFSAERTGGSVSTLTIQRTQQEDSAVYLCASSTGLAGGADTQYFGPGTRLTVL.

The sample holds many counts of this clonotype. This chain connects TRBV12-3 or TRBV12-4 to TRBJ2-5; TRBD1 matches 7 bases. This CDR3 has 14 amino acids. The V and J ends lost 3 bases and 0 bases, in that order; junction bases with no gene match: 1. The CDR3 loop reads CASSFGTDQETQYF. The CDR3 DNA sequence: TGTGCCAGCAGTTTCGGGACAGACCAAGAGACCCAGTACTTC.